This T cell receptor (beta chain) was identified during a study of Ad26.COV2.S vaccination and SARS-CoV-2 variants. The method was immunoSEQ multiplex PCR; TCRdb's version includes in-frame clones alone and lacks a portion of them. The sample yields about 420,000 clones, roughly 88% seen once. Treatment indicated: some 19 received Ad26.COV2.S at low or high dose, single or two shots; 5 received placebo; per-sample allocation not given. Following the first vaccine or placebo injection, samples were taken on day 63. CDR1 is MNHEY and CDR2 is SMNVEV in the germline V gene (reference sequence). Trimming shortened V by 3 bases and J by 7 bases, and 12 bases separated the two germline ends. The CDR3 loop spans 14 amino acids.

This receptor was identified in a person aged 18-65 years who received the Ad26.COV2.S COVID-19 vaccine or a placebo. This chain connects TRBV27 to TRBJ1-4, with D possibly TRBD1 on 5 matching bases. The specimen was peripheral blood, collected in a trial of Ad26.COV2.S vaccine versus placebo. The CDR3, as DNA: TGTGCCAGCAGTTTCCGGGGGGAGGCTGAAAAACTGTTTTTT. Residues: CASSFRGEAEKLFF.